Here is one T cell receptor beta chain with its context. Compared with germline, one end of the junction differs, possibly owing to a read error. These data are taken from a study of cytomegalovirus exposure and HLA in healthy donors. Generated by immunoSEQ multiplex PCR, the TCRdb table keeps only in-frame clones and is missing some. This table has 150,000 to 200,000 clones, roughly 80% appearing once. This CDR3 region has 14 residues. Per germline, CDR1 SGHDT and CDR2 YYEEEE. V is TRBV5-6 and J is TRBJ2-1; D remains ambiguous. The source is a young man in good health and CMV-seropositive. Sequencing was carried out using PBMCs. CDR3 loop: CASSSSGSGWLTVF. DNA of the CDR3: TGTGCCAGCAGCTCTTCAGGAAGTGGATGGCTGACGGTCTTC.